Given below is one T cell receptor (beta chain) in context. Antigen unknown. After removal of 8 bases from V and 3 bases from J, the junction contained 0 bases not matched to a gene. Per the germline V gene, CDR1 is SNHLY and CDR2 is FYNNEI. The CDR3 is made up of 11 amino acids. Clones were sequenced by immunoSEQ multiplex PCR, and TCRdb holds only the in-frame ones, with some missing. The sample lists 250,000 to 300,000 clones; around 93% were seen once. The sample comes from a study of T cell responses to AZD1222 COVID-19 vaccine. Study observations and caveats: A rise in Spike-specific TCR breadth and depth followed two AZD1222 doses. Spike-wide coverage was observed for vaccine-associated CD4 TCRs, with dominant responses at 160-218 and 743-854. No repertoire was sampled before or during the peak T cell response, only after it. Donors skewed white British and female; clonal diversity was possibly underestimated.

This TCR was sampled from an adult who received the AZD1222 COVID-19 vaccine. This chain uses TRBV2 with TRBJ2-7; 8 bases map to TRBD1. The material sequenced was peripheral blood, taken 28 days after the second AZD1222 dose. The CDR3, as DNA: TGTGCCAGCGGACAGGGCTACGAGCAGTACTTC. It is translated as CASGQGYEQYF.